The 8 T cell receptor beta chains below were found in one sample sequenced in a study of blood T cell repertoires in COVID-19. Method: immunoSEQ multiplex PCR; TCRdb's copy keeps in-frame clones and lacks some. The sample shows approximately 35,000 clones, about four fifths of them seen only once. Specimen: peripheral blood. These receptors all stem from a man of 80 years or more with acute or convalescent COVID-19.

V gene TRBV2 combines with J gene TRBJ2-3, with 9 bases fitting TRBD2. After removal of 8 bases from V and 6 bases from J, the junction contained 18 bases not matched to a gene. The germline gives CDR1 SNHLY, CDR2 FYNNEI. The CDR3 has 17 residues. This chain's CDR3 is CASRRGVAGATRDTQYF. The DNA for the CDR3 is TGTGCCAGCCGCCGGGGGGTAGCGGGGGCCACGCGGGATACGCAGTATTTT.

J is TRBJ2-5 and V is TRBV6-1, with TRBD1 matching 7 bases. CDR1 and CDR2 (germline): MNHNS, SASEGT. The CDR3 extends over 14 amino acids. V lost 2 bases to trimming and J lost 3 bases; unmatched junction nucleotides: 3. CDR3 in amino acids: CASSEPGQKETQYF. CDR3 coding DNA: TGTGCCAGCAGTGAACCGGGACAGAAAGAGACCCAGTACTTC.

The chain is built from TRBV5-1 and TRBJ1-5, with TRBD1 matching over 8 bases. The CDR3 totals 17 residues. The junction had 14 bases not matched to a gene; V was cut back by 0 bases and J by 9 bases. CDR1 is SGHRS, CDR2 YFSETQ, per germline. Written as DNA, the CDR3 is TGCGCCAGCAGCTTGGCCCCGGTCGACAGGGGAATGGGGCCCCAGCATTTT. This codes for CASSLAPVDRGMGPQHF.

This clone appeared a few times. V gene TRBV7-3 combines with J gene TRBJ1-5; D is undetermined. This CDR3 has 15 amino acids. CDR1 and CDR2 from the germline V gene are SGHTA and FQGTGA. V shed 1 base and J shed 1 base, with 8 bases lying between them. The CDR3 loop is CASSLNSQSNQPQHF. The CDR3 DNA sequence: TGTGCCAGCAGCTTAAACAGCCAGAGCAATCAGCCCCAGCATTTT.

As regards this clone: A junction end diverges from the germline sequence, so it may reflect a read error. The rearrangement links TRBV30 to TRBJ1-1; D is unresolved. Germline-derived CDR1 and CDR2 are GTSNPN and SVGIG (reference sequence). The CDR3 is 11 residues long. CDR3 residues: CAWSYEGATAF. The CDR3 DNA reads TGTGCCTGGAGTTACGAGGGCGCGACGGCCTTT.

This clone was picked up a small number of times. This rearrangement joins TRBV10-3 to TRBJ1-1; no clear D gene. Trimming removed 4 bases at V and 0 bases at J, with 9 bases between. The length of the CDR3 is 14 residues. The germline gives CDR1 ENHRY, CDR2 SYGVKD. DNA of the CDR3: TGTGCCATCAGTGCGCCCAGAATGAACACTGAAGCTTTCTTT. Protein sequence: CAISAPRMNTEAFF.

This clone came up once. CDR3 loop: CSVGGRVGTYEQYF. The CDR3 DNA sequence: TGCAGCGTTGGTGGCAGGGTGGGAACCTACGAGCAGTACTTC. The rearrangement uses TRBV29-1 and TRBJ2-7; tentatively, D is TRBD1 (5 bases). V was cut by 4 bases and J by 2 bases, with 15 bases left in between. From germline, CDR1 is SQVTM and CDR2 ANQGSEA. The CDR3 covers 14 residues.

The chain recombines TRBV5-1 with TRBJ1-4; D is undetermined. In germline, CDR1 is SGHRS, CDR2 YFSETQ. The CDR3 consists of 15 residues. Trimming pared 3 bases from V and 7 bases from J, leaving 16 bases between. CDR3 amino acids: CASSSTGSESEKLFF. The CDR3 DNA reads as TGCGCCAGCAGCTCGACGGGGAGCGAGAGTGAAAAACTGTTTTTT.